Each of the 23 T cell receptor beta chains below was sequenced from the same sample in a study of T-cell memory formation after mild COVID-19. MiXCR, applied by TCRdb to the 5' RACE reads, yields one record per CDR3 protein. There are tens of thousands of distinct CDR3 sequences in the sample; about 6% occur only once, and 0.65% to 0.9% lies in the top ten. Material for sequencing was PBMCs or a T cell subset sorted from them (not recorded which). The receptors were sampled from an adult who had mild COVID-19 (a few samples of this study predate the infection). Cell type and time point are not known.

The J gene is TRBJ1-2, the V gene TRBV7-2; a weak D match, TRBD1 (5 bases). Germline V gene sequence: CDR1 SGHTA, CDR2 FQGNSA. CDR3 length equals 12 residues. Trimming removed 5 bases at V and 11 bases at J, with 15 bases between. The CDR3 sequence: CASSRHVGEYTF. CDR3 DNA sequence: TGTGCCAGCAGCCGGCATGTAGGGGAATACACCTTC. Filled out from reference TRBV7-2 and TRBJ1-2, the complete variable domain reads GAGVSQSPSNKVTEKGKDVELRCDPISGHTALYWYRQSLGQGLEFLIYFQGNSAPDKSGLPSDRFSAERTGGSVSTLTIQRTQQEDSAVYLCASSRHVGEYTFGSGTRLTVV.

This clonotype was picked up a small number of times. The chain links TRBV18 to TRBJ1-1; TRBD1 agrees at 8 bases. Germline CDR1 is KGHSH and CDR2 is LQKENI. Trimming at V came to 4 bases and at J to 4 bases, leaving 5 bases not matched to a gene. This CDR3 is built from 14 residues. CDR3 sequence: CASSLSGGGTEAFF. Written as DNA, the CDR3 is TGTGCCAGCTCACTATCAGGGGGCGGCACTGAAGCTTTCTTT.

This clonotype was seen more than once but under ten times. The chain carries TRBV6-5 and TRBJ2-4, with D possibly TRBD1 on 6 matching bases. The V gene lost 5 bases and the J gene lost 5 bases, with 16 bases spanning the gap. The V gene's germline CDR1 is MNHEY and CDR2 SVGAGI. This CDR3 has 15 amino acids. The CDR3 region is CASSSLQGRQNIQYF. CDR3 sequence (DNA): TGTGCCAGCAGTAGCCTACAGGGCCGCCAAAACATTCAGTACTTC.

This clonotype was detected many times. The gene calls are TRBV4-2 and TRBJ2-1; tentatively, D is TRBD1 or TRBD2 (6 bases each). Looked up from germline, CDR1 is LGHNA and CDR2 is YNFKEQ. The CDR3 spans 16 residues. V was trimmed by 0 bases and J by 4 bases, leaving 13 bases between them. CDR3 in amino acids: CASSQENAGQYNEQFF. CDR3 DNA: TGTGCCAGCAGCCAAGAGAATGCGGGACAATACAATGAGCAGTTCTTC.

V gene TRBV3-1 combines with J gene TRBJ1-4; the match to TRBD1 covers 7 bases. CDR3 length: 16 amino acids. The trim removed 4 bases at V and 8 bases at J, leaving 13 bases unmatched. In germline, CDR1 is LGHDT, CDR2 YNNKEL (reference sequence). CDR3 coding DNA: TGTGCCAGCAGCCCACAAGACCGGACAGGAGGGGAAAAACTGTTTTTT. This codes for CASSPQDRTGGEKLFF.

This clonotype appeared many times. The chain is built from TRBV3-1 and TRBJ2-3; no reliable D call. Germline lookup yields CDR1 LGHDT and CDR2 YNNKEL (reference sequence). Trimming removed 1 base from V and 1 base from J, with 6 bases in between. The CDR3 has 14 residues. CDR3 sequence: CASSQGSGTDTQYF. The CDR3 bases are TGTGCCAGCAGCCAAGGGAGCGGCACAGATACGCAGTATTTT.

With respect to this clonotype: Its ends do not fully match the called genes, so a read error is possible. The chain carries TRBV30 and TRBJ1-2; the D gene is possibly TRBD1 (5 bases). CDR1 GTSNPN and CDR2 SVGIG come from the germline V gene (reference sequence). The CDR3 is 14 residues long. This CDR3 reads CACSVGRVDYGYTF. In DNA form, the CDR3 reads TGTGCCTGTAGTGTAGGCAGGGTTGACTATGGCTACACCTTC.

There are a few counts of this clonotype. This chain links TRBV18 with TRBJ1-4; D is unclear. This CDR3 is 13 amino acids long. With 5 bases removed from V and 0 bases from J, the gap between germline ends came to 4 bases. Germline values: CDR1 KGHSH, CDR2 LQKENI. Here the CDR3 reads CASSVSTNEKLFF. The CDR3 bases are TGTGCCAGCTCAGTCTCAACTAATGAAAAACTGTTTTTT. The variable domain in full, with the rest retrieved from reference TRBV18 and TRBJ1-4, is NAGVMQNPRHLVRRRGQEARLRCSPMKGHSHVYWYRQLPEEGLKFMVYLQKENIIDESGMPKERFSAEFPKEGPSILRIQQVVRGDSAAYFCASSVSTNEKLFFGSGTQLSVL.

A few counts support this clonotype. V usage is TRBV28 and J usage is TRBJ1-2; TRBD1 aligns across 12 bases. Germline CDR1 is MDHEN and CDR2 is SYDVKM. The CDR3 loop spans 13 amino acids. Germline trimming cut 4 bases from V and 12 bases from J; bases unmatched to any gene: 6. The CDR3 DNA sequence: TGTGCCAGCAGTTCCATGGGACAGGGGGCGAACACCTTC. Protein product: CASSSMGQGANTF.

This clonotype was recorded a few times. The chain joins TRBV7-9 to TRBJ1-3; no firm D call. V was cut by 3 bases and J by 0 bases, with 15 bases left in between. Germline loops: CDR1 SEHNR, CDR2 FQNEAQ (reference sequence). This CDR3 spans 17 amino acids. CDR3 residues: CASSLSAGRRSGNTIYF. The CDR3 nucleotides read TGTGCCAGCAGCTTGAGTGCTGGCCGACGCTCTGGAAACACCATATATTTT.

This clonotype was seen at least ten times. One end of the junction does not line up with germline, which may come from a read error. The chain uses TRBV7-7 and TRBJ2-3; D uncertain. CDR3 size: 13 residues. The V gene's germline CDR1 is SSHAT and CDR2 FNYEAQ (reference sequence). The DNA of the CDR3 is TGTGCTAGCAGCTTAGAACGGCTGGGAACGCAGTATTTT. Translating gives CASSLERLGTQYF.

This clonotype counts as medium-sized. The J gene is TRBJ2-5, the V gene TRBV7-6; TRBD1 aligns across 7 bases. The CDR3 extends over 13 amino acids. The junction had 5 bases not matched to a gene; V was cut back by 7 bases and J by 3 bases. Germline V gives CDR1 SGHVS, CDR2 FNYEAQ. The CDR3: CASTRQGKETQYF. As DNA, the CDR3 is TGTGCCAGCACCCGACAGGGAAAAGAGACCCAGTACTTC.

In its sample, this clonotype was seen many times. The rearrangement uses TRBV5-3 and TRBJ2-2; a weak D match, TRBD1 (5 bases). TRBV5-3 is assigned to the ORF class and has an uncertain function. CDR3 length: 16 amino acids. The germline V and J ends were trimmed by 0 bases and 3 bases, with 12 bases remaining between them. The CDR3 sequence is CARSLAPAGHTGELFF. CDR3 sequence (DNA): TGTGCCAGAAGCTTGGCCCCGGCAGGGCACACCGGGGAGCTGTTTTTT.

This clonotype was recorded many times. The J gene is TRBJ2-7, the V gene TRBV9; D is unclear. In germline, CDR1 is SGDLS, CDR2 YYNGEE. V was trimmed by 1 base and J by 2 bases, leaving 4 bases between them. The CDR3 totals 12 residues. The CDR3 DNA reads as TGTGCCAGCAGCGTAACCCCCTACGAGCAGTACTTC. It yields the protein CASSVTPYEQYF.

The chain joins TRBV7-2 to TRBJ2-3, with 11 bases fitting TRBD2. The CDR3 extends over 17 amino acids. V lost 1 base, J lost 5 bases, and 8 bases stayed unmatched. Looked up from germline, CDR1 is SGHTA and CDR2 is FQGNSA. In DNA form, the CDR3 reads TGTGCCAGCAGCTTAGGGATTAGCGGGGGGGCAGTAGATACGCAGTATTTT. Amino acid sequence: CASSLGISGGAVDTQYF.

J is TRBJ2-4 and V is TRBV30; D assignment may be TRBD1 or TRBD2 (5 bases each). Germline-derived CDR1 and CDR2 are GTSNPN and SVGIG (reference sequence). The CDR3 runs 14 residues. Trimming removed 4 bases at V and 1 base at J, with 11 bases between. The CDR3 region has the DNA TGTGCCTGGAATTTGGGGGTGGCCAAAAACATTCAGTACTTC. It translates to CAWNLGVAKNIQYF.

The chain employs TRBV6-5 and TRBJ2-7; 10 positions agree with TRBD1. From germline, CDR1 is MNHEY and CDR2 SVGAGI. This CDR3 has 16 residues. The trim removed 5 bases at V and 3 bases at J, leaving 10 bases unmatched. The CDR3 sequence: CASSPPGTGAFYEQYF. DNA of the CDR3: TGTGCCAGCAGTCCCCCCGGGACAGGGGCGTTCTACGAGCAGTACTTC.

This clonotype was recorded at least ten times. This rearrangement joins TRBV4-3 to TRBJ2-3, with D possibly being TRBD2 (6 bases). The V gene's germline CDR1 is LGHNA and CDR2 YSLEER. V lost 0 bases and J lost 2, with 18 bases in between. The CDR3 has 18 residues. The CDR3 is CASSQDPLFGSNTDTQYF. The CDR3 DNA follows: TGCGCCAGCAGCCAAGACCCGTTATTCGGGAGCAACACAGATACGCAGTATTTT.

The chain couples TRBV20-1 to TRBJ1-6; possible D gene TRBD1, 5 bases. The CDR3 runs to 17 residues. Trimming removed 3 bases at V and 1 base at J, with 16 bases between. The germline V gene has CDR1 DFQATT and CDR2 SNEGSKA (reference sequence). The CDR3 nucleotides are TGCAGTGCTAGTAGAGGGAGGGGACGGTCCTATAATTCACCCCTCCACTTT. This translates into CSASRGRGRSYNSPLHF.

This clonotype was observed a handful of times. DNA for the CDR3: TGTGCCAGCAGCGCATGGGACAGGGGCCCAGATACGCAGTATTTT. Residues: CASSAWDRGPDTQYF. The chain employs TRBV9 and TRBJ2-3, with 10 bases lining up with TRBD1. CDR3 length equals 15 residues. V dropped 3 bases and J dropped 4; count of bases not matched to a gene: 5. CDR1 and CDR2 from the germline V gene are SGDLS and YYNGEE.

In its sample, this clonotype was seen many times. The rearrangement joins TRBV4-1 to TRBJ1-4, with D uncertain. CDR1 is MGHRA and CDR2 is YSYEKL in the germline V gene. The CDR3 runs 15 residues. With 0 bases removed from V and 2 bases from J, the gap between germline ends came to 7 bases. CDR3 loop: CASSQDYETNEKLFF. DNA of the CDR3: TGCGCCAGCAGCCAAGATTATGAGACTAATGAAAAACTGTTTTTT.

This clonotype was seen at least ten times. The V and J genes are TRBV6-5 and TRBJ2-1, with 13 bases matching TRBD2. This CDR3 region has 16 residues. CDR1 MNHEY and CDR2 SVGAGI come from the germline V gene. V lost 3 bases, J lost 6 bases, and 5 bases stayed unmatched. In DNA, the CDR3 is TGTGCCAGCAGTTATGGGACTAGCGGGACCTTCAATGAGCAGTTCTTC. It codes for CASSYGTSGTFNEQFF.

This clonotype was counted between two and nine times. This chain links TRBV18 with TRBJ1-5, with a tentative D call TRBD1 (6 bases). CDR1 and CDR2 from the germline V gene are KGHSH and LQKENI. This CDR3 has 17 amino acids. V lost 0 bases and J 5 bases, leaving 17 bases between the germline ends. CDR3 protein: CASSPPKTGRGDQPQHF. The CDR3 nucleotides are TGTGCCAGCTCACCACCAAAGACAGGACGAGGGGATCAGCCCCAGCATTTT.